What follows describes a single T cell receptor beta chain. The data are from a study of blood T cell repertoires in COVID-19. V dropped 5 bases and J dropped 4; count of bases not matched to a gene: 4. The length of the CDR3 is 13 residues. Profiled with immunoSEQ multiplex PCR; TCRdb holds only in-frame clones, not every one. The repertoire consists of over 100,000 clones, with around 88% occurring once and the leading ten covering about 4.1%. This TCR derives from a man in his sixties with COVID-19, enrolled during active disease. Sequencing was performed on peripheral blood. V is TRBV12-3 or TRBV12-4 and J is TRBJ1-1; TRBD1 agrees at 7 bases. Here the CDR3 reads CASSSQGGTEAFF. The CDR3 DNA reads TGTGCCAGCAGTAGTCAGGGGGGCACTGAAGCTTTCTTT.